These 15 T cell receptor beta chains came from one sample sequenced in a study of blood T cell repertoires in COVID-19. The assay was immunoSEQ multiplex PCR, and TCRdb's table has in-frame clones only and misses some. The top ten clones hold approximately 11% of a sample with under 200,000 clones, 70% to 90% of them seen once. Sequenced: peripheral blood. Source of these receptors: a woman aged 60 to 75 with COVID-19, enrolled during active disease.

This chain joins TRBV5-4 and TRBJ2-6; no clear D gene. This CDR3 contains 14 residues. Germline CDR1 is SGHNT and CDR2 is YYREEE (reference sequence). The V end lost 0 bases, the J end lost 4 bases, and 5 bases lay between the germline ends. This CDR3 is CASSLGAGANVLTF. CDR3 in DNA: TGTGCCAGCAGCTTGGGCGCCGGGGCCAACGTCCTGACTTTC.

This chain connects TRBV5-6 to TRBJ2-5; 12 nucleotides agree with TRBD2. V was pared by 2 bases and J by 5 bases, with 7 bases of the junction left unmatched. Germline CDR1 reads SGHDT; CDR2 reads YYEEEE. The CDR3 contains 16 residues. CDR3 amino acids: CASSLLAGGSGETQYF. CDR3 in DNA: TGTGCCAGCAGCTTACTAGCGGGAGGATCGGGTGAGACCCAGTACTTC.

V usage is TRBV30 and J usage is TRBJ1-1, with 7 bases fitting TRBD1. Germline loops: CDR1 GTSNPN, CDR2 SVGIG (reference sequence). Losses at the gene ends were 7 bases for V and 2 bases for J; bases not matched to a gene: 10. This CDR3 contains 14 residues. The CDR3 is CAFKDRRINTEAFF. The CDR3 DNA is TGTGCCTTCAAGGACAGGAGAATTAACACTGAAGCTTTCTTT.

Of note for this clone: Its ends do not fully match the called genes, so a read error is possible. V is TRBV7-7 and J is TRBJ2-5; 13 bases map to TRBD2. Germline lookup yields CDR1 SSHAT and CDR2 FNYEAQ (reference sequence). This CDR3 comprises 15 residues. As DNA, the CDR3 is TGTGCTAGCAGCCAACTAGCGGGAGGGCCGGAGACCCAGTACTTC. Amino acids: CASSQLAGGPETQYF.

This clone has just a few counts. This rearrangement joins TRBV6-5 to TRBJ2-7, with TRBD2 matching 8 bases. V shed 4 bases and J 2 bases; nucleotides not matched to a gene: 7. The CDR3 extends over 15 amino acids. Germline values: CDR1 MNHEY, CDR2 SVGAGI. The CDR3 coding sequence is TGTGCCAGCAGTTCGATAGCGGGGAAAGCCTACGAGCAGTACTTC. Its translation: CASSSIAGKAYEQYF.

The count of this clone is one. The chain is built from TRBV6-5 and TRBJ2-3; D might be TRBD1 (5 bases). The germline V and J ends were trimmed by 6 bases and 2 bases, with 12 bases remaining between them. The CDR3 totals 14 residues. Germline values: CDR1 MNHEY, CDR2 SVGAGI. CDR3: CASSFRVATDTQYF. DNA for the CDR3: TGTGCCAGCAGCTTCAGGGTGGCCACAGATACGCAGTATTTT.

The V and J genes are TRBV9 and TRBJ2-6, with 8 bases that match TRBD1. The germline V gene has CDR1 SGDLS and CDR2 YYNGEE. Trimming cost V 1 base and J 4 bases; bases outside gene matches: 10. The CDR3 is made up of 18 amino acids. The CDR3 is CASSVHAGGGVGANVLTF. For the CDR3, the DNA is TGTGCCAGCAGCGTACATGCAGGGGGCGGAGTCGGGGCCAACGTCCTGACTTTC.

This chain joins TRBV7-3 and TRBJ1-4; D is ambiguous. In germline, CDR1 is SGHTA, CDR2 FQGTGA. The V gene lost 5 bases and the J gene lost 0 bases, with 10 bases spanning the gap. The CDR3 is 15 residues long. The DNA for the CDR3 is TGTGCCAGCAGCCTGACGGGTGCAACTAATGAAAAACTGTTTTTT. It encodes CASSLTGATNEKLFF.

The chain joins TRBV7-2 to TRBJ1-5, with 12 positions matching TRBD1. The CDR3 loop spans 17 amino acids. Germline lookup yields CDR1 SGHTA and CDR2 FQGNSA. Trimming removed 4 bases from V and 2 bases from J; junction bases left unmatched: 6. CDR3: CASSSGTGGAGNQPQHF. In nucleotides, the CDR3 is TGTGCCAGCAGCTCCGGGACAGGGGGCGCCGGCAATCAGCCCCAGCATTTT.

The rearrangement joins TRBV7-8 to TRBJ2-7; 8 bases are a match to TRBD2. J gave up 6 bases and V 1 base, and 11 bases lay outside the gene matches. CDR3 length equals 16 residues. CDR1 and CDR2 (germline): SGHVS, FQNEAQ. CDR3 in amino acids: CASSLVRAGAPSEQYF. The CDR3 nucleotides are TGTGCCAGCAGCTTAGTCCGAGCGGGAGCCCCCTCCGAGCAGTACTTC. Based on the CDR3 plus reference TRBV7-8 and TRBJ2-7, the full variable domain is GAGVSQSPRYKVAKRGQDVALRCDPISGHVSLFWYQQALGQGPEFLTYFQNEAQLDKSGLPSDRFFAERPEGSVSTLKIQRTQQEDSAVYLCASSLVRAGAPSEQYFGPGTRLTVT.

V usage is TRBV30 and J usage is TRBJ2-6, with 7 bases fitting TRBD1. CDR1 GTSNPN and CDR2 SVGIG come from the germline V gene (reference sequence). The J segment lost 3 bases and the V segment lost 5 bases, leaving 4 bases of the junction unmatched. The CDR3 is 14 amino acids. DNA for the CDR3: TGTGCCTGGGAAGACAGGGTTGGGGCCAACGTCCTGACTTTC. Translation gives CAWEDRVGANVLTF.

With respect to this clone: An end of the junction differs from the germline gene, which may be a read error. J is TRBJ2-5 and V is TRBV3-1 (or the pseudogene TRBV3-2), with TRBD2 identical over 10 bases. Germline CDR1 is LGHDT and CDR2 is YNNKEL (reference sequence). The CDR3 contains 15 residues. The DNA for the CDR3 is TGTGCCAGCAGCCAAGATATCGGGGCTAGCGGGGGACCTAACTTC. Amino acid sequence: CASSQDIGASGGPNF.

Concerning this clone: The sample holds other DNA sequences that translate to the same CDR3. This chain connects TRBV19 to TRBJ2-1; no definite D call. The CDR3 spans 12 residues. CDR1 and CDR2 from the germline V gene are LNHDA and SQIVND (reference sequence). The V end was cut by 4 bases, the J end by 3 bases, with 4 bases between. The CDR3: CASSTGYNEQFF. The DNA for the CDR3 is TGTGCCAGTAGTACGGGCTACAATGAGCAGTTCTTC.

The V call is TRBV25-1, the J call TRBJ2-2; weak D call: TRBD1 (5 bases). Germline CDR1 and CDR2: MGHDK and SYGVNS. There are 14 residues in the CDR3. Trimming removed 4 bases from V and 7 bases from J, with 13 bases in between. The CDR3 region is CASSVGQGIGELFF. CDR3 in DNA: TGTGCCAGCAGTGTGGGGCAGGGCATCGGGGAGCTGTTTTTT.

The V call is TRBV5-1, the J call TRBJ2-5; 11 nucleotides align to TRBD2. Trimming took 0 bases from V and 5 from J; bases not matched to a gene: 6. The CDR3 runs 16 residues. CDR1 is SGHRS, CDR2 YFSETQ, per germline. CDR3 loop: CASSLALAGGGETQYF. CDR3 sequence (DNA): TGCGCCAGCAGCTTGGCCCTAGCGGGAGGAGGGGAGACCCAGTACTTC.